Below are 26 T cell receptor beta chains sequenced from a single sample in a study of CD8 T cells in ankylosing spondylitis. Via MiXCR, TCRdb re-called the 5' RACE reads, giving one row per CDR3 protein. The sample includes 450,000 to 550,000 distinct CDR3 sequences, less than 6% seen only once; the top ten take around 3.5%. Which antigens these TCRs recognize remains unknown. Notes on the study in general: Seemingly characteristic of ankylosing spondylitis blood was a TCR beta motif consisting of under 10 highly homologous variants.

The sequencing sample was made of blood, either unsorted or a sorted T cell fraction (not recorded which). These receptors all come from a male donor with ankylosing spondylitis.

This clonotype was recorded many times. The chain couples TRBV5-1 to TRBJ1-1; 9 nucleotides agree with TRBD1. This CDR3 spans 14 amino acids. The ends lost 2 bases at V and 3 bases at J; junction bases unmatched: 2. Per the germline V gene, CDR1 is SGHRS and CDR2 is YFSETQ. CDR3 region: CASSLRQGDTEAFF. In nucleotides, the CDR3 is TGCGCCAGCAGCTTAAGACAGGGGGACACTGAAGCTTTCTTT.

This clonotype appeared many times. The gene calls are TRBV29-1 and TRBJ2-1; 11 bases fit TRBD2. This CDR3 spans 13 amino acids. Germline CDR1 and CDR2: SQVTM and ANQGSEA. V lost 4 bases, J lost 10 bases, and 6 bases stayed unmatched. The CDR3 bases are TGCAGCGTTGGGGGACTAGCGGAAAGGGAGCAGTTCTTC. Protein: CSVGGLAEREQFF.

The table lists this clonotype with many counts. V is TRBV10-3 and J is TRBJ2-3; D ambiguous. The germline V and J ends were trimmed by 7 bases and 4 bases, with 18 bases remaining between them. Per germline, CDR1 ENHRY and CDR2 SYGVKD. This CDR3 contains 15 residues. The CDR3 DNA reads TGTGCCATCACCGATTTTGGTCCCTCCGCAGATACGCAGTATTTT. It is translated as CAITDFGPSADTQYF.

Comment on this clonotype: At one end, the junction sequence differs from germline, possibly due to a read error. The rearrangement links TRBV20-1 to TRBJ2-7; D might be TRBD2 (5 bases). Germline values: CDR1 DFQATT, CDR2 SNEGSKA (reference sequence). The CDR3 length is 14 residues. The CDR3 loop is CCARVDSRSYEQYF. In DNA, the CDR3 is TGCTGTGCTAGGGTGGACTCCCGATCCTACGAGCAGTACTTC.

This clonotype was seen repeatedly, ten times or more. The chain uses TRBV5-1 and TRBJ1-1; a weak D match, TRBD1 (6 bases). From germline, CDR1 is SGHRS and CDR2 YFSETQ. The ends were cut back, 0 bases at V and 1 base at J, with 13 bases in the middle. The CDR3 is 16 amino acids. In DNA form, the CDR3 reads TGCGCCAGCAGCTTGGTGTCAGGGGATGGGAACACTGAAGCTTTCTTT. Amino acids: CASSLVSGDGNTEAFF. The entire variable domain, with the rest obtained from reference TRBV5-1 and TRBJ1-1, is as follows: KAGVTQTPRYLIKTRGQQVTLSCSPISGHRSVSWYQQTPGQGLQFLFEYFSETQRNKGNFPGRFSGRQFSNSRSEMNVSTLELGDSALYLCASSLVSGDGNTEAFFGQGTRLTVV.

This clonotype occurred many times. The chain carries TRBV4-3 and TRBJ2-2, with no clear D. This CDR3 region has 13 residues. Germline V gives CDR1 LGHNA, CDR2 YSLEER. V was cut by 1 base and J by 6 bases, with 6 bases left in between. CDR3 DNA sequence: TGCGCCAGCAGCCAAGTGTACCCCGGGGAGCTGTTTTTT. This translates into CASSQVYPGELFF.

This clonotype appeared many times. This CDR3 reads CASSQVAGQGSHEQYF. CDR3 DNA: TGTGCCAGCAGCCAAGTTGCAGGACAGGGTTCCCACGAGCAGTACTTC. The chain recombines TRBV4-2 with TRBJ2-7, with 8 positions matching TRBD1. This CDR3 contains 16 residues. The V gene end was trimmed by 1 base and the J gene end by 5 bases; junction bases not matched to a gene: 10. Looked up from germline, CDR1 is LGHNA and CDR2 is YNFKEQ.

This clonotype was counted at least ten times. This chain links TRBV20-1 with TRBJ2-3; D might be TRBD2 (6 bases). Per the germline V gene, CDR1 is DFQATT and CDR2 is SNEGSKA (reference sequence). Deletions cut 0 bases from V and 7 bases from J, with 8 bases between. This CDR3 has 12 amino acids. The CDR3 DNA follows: TGCAGTGCTAGAGAGGGGACTTATACGCAGTATTTT. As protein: CSAREGTYTQYF.

Written as DNA, the CDR3 is TGTGCCAGCTCACGGGGACACGGTCCGGGCTATGGCTACACCTTC. Translation gives CASSRGHGPGYGYTF. The rearrangement joins TRBV18 to TRBJ1-2; TRBD1 is a possible D gene (6 bases). Germline CDR1 is KGHSH and CDR2 is LQKENI. V was clipped by 4 bases and J by 4 bases, with 16 bases between them. The CDR3 extends over 15 amino acids.

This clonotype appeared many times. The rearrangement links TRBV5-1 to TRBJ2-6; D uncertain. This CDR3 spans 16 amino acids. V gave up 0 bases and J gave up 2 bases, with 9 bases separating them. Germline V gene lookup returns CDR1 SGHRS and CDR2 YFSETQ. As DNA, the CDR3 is TGCGCCAGCAGCTTGGCCGGCAGTGCTGGGGCCAACGTCCTGACTTTC. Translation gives CASSLAGSAGANVLTF.

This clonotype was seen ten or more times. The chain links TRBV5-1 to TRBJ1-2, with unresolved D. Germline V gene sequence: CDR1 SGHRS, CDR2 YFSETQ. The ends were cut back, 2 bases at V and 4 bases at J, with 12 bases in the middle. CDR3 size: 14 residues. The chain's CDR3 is CASSLGGPGYGYTF. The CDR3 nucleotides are TGCGCCAGCAGCTTAGGAGGACCGGGCTATGGCTACACCTTC.

The CDR3 DNA reads as TGTGCCAGCAGCTTAGAACCGGGGCCCAGTCCCTACAATGAGCAGTTCTTC. It codes for CASSLEPGPSPYNEQFF. The V and J genes are TRBV11-2 and TRBJ2-1, with D perhaps being TRBD1 or TRBD2 (5 bases each). Trimming shortened V by 0 bases and J by 2 bases, and 14 bases separated the two germline ends. Germline V lookup: CDR1 SGHAT, CDR2 FQNNGV. CDR3 size: 17 residues.

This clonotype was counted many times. CDR3 sequence reads: CSAKLPGRLNTEAFF. DNA of the CDR3: TGCAGTGCAAAACTTCCGGGACGGCTGAACACTGAAGCTTTCTTT. The V and J genes are TRBV20-1 and TRBJ1-1, with D possibly matching TRBD1 (5 bases). Deletions cut 6 bases from V and 0 bases from J, with 17 bases between. This CDR3 contains 15 residues. Germline CDR1 DFQATT, CDR2 SNEGSKA (reference sequence).

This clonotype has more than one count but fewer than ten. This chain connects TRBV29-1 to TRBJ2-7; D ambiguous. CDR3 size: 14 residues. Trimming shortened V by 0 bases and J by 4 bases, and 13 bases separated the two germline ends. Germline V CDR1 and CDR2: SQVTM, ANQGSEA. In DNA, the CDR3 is TGCAGCGTTGAAGATGATAGGCGTGATTACGAGCAGTACTTC. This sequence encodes CSVEDDRRDYEQYF.

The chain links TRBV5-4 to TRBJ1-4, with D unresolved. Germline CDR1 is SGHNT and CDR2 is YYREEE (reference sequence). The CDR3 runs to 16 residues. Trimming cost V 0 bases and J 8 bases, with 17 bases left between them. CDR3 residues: CASSLARPSESEKLFF. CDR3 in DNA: TGTGCCAGCAGCTTGGCTCGACCCTCGGAGTCCGAAAAACTGTTTTTT.

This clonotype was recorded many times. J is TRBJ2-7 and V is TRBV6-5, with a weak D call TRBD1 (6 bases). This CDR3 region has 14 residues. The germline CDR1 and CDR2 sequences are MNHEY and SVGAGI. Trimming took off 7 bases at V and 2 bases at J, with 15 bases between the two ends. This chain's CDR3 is CASIKIGQTYEQYF. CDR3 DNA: TGTGCCAGCATTAAAATAGGACAGACCTACGAGCAGTACTTC.

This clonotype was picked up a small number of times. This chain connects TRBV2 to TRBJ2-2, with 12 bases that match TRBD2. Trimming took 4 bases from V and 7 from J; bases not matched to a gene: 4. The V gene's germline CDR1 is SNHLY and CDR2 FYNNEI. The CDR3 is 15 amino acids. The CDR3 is CASSGLAGVGGELFF. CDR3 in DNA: TGTGCCAGCAGTGGACTAGCGGGAGTCGGCGGGGAGCTGTTTTTT.

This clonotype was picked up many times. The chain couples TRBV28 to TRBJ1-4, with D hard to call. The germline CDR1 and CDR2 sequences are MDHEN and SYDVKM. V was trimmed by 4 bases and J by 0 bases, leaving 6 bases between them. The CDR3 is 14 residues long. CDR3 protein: CASSWPATNEKLFF. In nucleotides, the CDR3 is TGTGCCAGCAGTTGGCCTGCAACTAATGAAAAACTGTTTTTT.

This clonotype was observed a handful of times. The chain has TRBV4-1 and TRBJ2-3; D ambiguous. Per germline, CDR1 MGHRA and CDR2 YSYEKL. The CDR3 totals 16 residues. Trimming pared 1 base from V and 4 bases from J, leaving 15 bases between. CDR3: CASSQAYGVNPDTQYF. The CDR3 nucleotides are TGCGCCAGCAGCCAAGCTTATGGGGTCAACCCAGATACGCAGTATTTT.

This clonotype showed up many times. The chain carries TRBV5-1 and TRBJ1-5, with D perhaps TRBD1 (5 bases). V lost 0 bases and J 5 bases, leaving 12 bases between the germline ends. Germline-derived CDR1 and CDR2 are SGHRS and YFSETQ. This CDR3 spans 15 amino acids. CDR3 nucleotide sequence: TGCGCCAGCAGCTTGGAGGGGAGGAGTGATCAGCCCCAGCATTTT. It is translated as CASSLEGRSDQPQHF.

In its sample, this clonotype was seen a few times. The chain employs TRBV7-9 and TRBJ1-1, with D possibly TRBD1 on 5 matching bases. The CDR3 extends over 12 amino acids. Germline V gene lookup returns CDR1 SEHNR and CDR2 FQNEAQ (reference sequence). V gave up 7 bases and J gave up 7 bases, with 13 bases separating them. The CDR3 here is CASNLGRGEAFF. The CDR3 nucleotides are TGTGCCAGCAACCTGGGAAGGGGTGAAGCTTTCTTT.

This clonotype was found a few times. The CDR3 sequence is CSARGAHEQYF. DNA for the CDR3: TGCAGTGCTAGAGGAGCACACGAGCAGTACTTC. V usage is TRBV20-1 and J usage is TRBJ2-7, with D unclear. The germline V and J ends were trimmed by 1 base and 5 bases, with 6 bases remaining between them. The CDR3 has 11 amino acids. Per the germline V gene, CDR1 is DFQATT and CDR2 is SNEGSKA (reference sequence).

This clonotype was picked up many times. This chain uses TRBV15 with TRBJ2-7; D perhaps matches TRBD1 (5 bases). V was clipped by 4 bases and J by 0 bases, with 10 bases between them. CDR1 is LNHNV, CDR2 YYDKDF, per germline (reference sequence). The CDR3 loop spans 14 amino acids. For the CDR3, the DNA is TGTGCCACCAGCAACTTCGACAGCTCCTACGAGCAGTACTTC. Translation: CATSNFDSSYEQYF.

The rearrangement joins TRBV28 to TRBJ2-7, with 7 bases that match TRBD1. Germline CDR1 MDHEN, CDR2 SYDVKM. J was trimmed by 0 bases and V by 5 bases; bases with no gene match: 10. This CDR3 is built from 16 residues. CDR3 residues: CASSAMDRSSSYEQYF. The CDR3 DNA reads TGTGCCAGCAGTGCCATGGACAGGTCCAGCTCCTACGAGCAGTACTTC.

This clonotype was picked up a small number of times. In nucleotides, the CDR3 is TGTGCCAGCAATTGGGGGACTAGCGGGATACATGAGCAGTTCTTC. As protein: CASNWGTSGIHEQFF. This rearrangement joins TRBV6-2 or TRBV6-3 to TRBJ2-1; TRBD2 matches at 13 bases. The CDR3 covers 15 residues. Germline CDR1 and CDR2: MNHEY and SVGEGT. V lost 7 bases to trimming and J lost 8 bases; unmatched junction nucleotides: 8.

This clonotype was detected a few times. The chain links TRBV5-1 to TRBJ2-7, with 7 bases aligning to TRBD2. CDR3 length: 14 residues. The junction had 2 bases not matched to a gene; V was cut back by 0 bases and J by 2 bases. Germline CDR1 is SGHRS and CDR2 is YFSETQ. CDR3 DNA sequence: TGCGCCAGCAGCTTGGCTCTAGCGGCCTACGAGCAGTACTTC. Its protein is CASSLALAAYEQYF.